These 5 T cell receptor beta chains were sequenced from one sample in a study of T cells in localized non-small cell lung cancer. TCRdb keeps only in-frame clones here, not all; method: immunoSEQ multiplex PCR. Of about 31,000 clones in the sample, 94% were seen once. Sequencing used peripheral blood, obtained before any cancer treatment. These receptors came from a woman aged 40-69 years with stage I lung adenocarcinoma.

The chain carries TRBV28 and TRBJ2-3; the D is unclear. CDR1 is MDHEN and CDR2 is SYDVKM in the germline V gene. The CDR3 consists of 14 residues. Trimming stripped 3 bases from V and 2 bases from J, with 9 bases between. CDR3 sequence (DNA): TGTGCCAGCAGTTTGGTACAGCTCACAGATACGCAGTATTTT. Residues: CASSLVQLTDTQYF.

The rearrangement uses TRBV10-3 and TRBJ2-5; 11 bases fit TRBD2. CDR3 size: 16 residues. Looked up from germline, CDR1 is ENHRY and CDR2 is SYGVKD. J lost 0 bases, V lost 4 bases, and 4 bases had no gene match. The CDR3 DNA is TGTGCCATCAGTGGGACTAGCGGGCCTTACCAAGAGACCCAGTACTTC. Its protein product is CAISGTSGPYQETQYF.

This sequence joins TRBV5-1 and TRBJ2-1, with 7 bases aligning to TRBD2. Trimming removed 0 bases from V and 5 bases from J; junction bases left unmatched: 8. CDR3 size: 16 residues. Germline V lookup: CDR1 SGHRS, CDR2 YFSETQ. Here the CDR3 DNA reads TGCGCCAGCAGCTTGGCCACGCGGGGAGGGCACAATGAGCAGTTCTTC. Its protein is CASSLATRGGHNEQFF.

The chain employs TRBV19 and TRBJ1-4, with a weak D call TRBD1 (5 bases). Germline values: CDR1 LNHDA, CDR2 SQIVND (reference sequence). The germline V and J ends were trimmed by 3 bases and 7 bases, with 12 bases remaining between them. This CDR3 is built from 14 residues. The CDR3 protein is CASSIRGSTEKLFF. The CDR3 coding sequence is TGTGCCAGTAGTATTCGGGGGTCGACTGAAAAACTGTTTTTT.

The V and J genes are TRBV6-1 and TRBJ1-2, with unresolved D. The CDR3 covers 13 residues. Germline CDR1 is MNHNS and CDR2 is SASEGT. Trimming cost V 5 bases and J 4 bases, with 11 bases left between them. The CDR3 sequence: CASSSFYGYGYTF. In nucleotides, the CDR3 is TGTGCCAGCAGTTCTTTTTATGGCTATGGCTACACCTTC.